The 10 T cell receptor beta chains reported below all come from one sample, sequenced in a study of regulatory T cells in long-lasting Graves disease. Specified time point: newly diagnosed GD, antithyroid drugs for less than 3 months. Researchers made the TCR library from RNA that was extracted from PBMCs. The TCR beta library used iRepertoire HTBI primers with Arm-PCR amplification of CDR3. MiXCR was run by TCRdb on the multiplex PCR reads, yielding one entry per CDR3 protein. Of approximately 480,000 distinct CDR3 sequences in the sample, roughly 17% are singletons; the top ten hold 10% to 15%. Separately, the same data were catalogued under a study of T cells in Graves' hyperthyroidism and ophthalmopathy.

Sequenced here: peripheral blood mononuclear cells (PBMCs), sampled at new diagnosis, from a patient treated with antithyroid drugs. Source of these receptors: a middle-aged man with Graves disease.

This clonotype was found many times. The rearrangement uses TRBV28 and TRBJ2-1; D is unresolved. V was cut by 1 base and J by 7 bases, with 5 bases left in between. Per germline, CDR1 MDHEN and CDR2 SYDVKM. The CDR3 totals 12 residues. CDR3 residues: CASSLSRNEQFF. The CDR3 DNA sequence: TGTGCCAGCAGTTTATCGAGGAATGAGCAGTTCTTC.

The sample holds many counts of this clonotype. V and J are TRBV2 and TRBJ1-1, with no clear D. The length of the CDR3 is 13 residues. Trimming removed 7 bases from V and 1 base from J, with 10 bases in between. The germline CDR1 and CDR2 sequences are SNHLY and FYNNEI. CDR3 nucleotides: TGTGCCAGCATCAGGAAAACGAACACTGAAGCTTTCTTT. Protein product: CASIRKTNTEAFF.

This clonotype appeared many times. J is TRBJ2-1 and V is TRBV2, with a possible D match to TRBD1 (6 bases). Trimming cost V 11 bases and J 6 bases, with 20 bases left between them. Germline CDR1 SNHLY, CDR2 FYNNEI. This CDR3 comprises 14 residues. CDR3 sequence (DNA): TGTGCCTCTAAAACAGGGACGTCGACCAATGAGCAGTTCTTC. Amino acids: CASKTGTSTNEQFF.

In this sample, this clonotype turned up once. J is TRBJ2-5 and V is TRBV10-1; D gene uncertain. Germline lookup yields CDR1 WNHNN and CDR2 SYGVQD (reference sequence). The CDR3 totals 14 residues. Trimming removed 3 bases at V and 4 bases at J, with 12 bases between. CDR3 bases: TGCGCCAGCAGTGACGGACCGGGTCCAGAGACCCAGTACTTC. Translated: CASSDGPGPETQYF.

The chain employs TRBV18 and TRBJ2-1, with 7 bases lining up with TRBD2. CDR3 length: 15 amino acids. With 2 bases clipped from V and 9 bases from J, the junction kept 10 bases outside the gene matches. Per germline, CDR1 KGHSH and CDR2 LQKENI. CDR3 coding DNA: TGTGCCAGCTCACCATTGTATGGTGGGGAGGGTGAGCAGTTCTTC. Residues: CASSPLYGGEGEQFF. Full variable domain (remainder filled in from reference TRBV18 and TRBJ2-1): NAGVMQNPRHLVRRRGQEARLRCSPMKGHSHVYWYRQLPEEGLKFMVYLQKENIIDESGMPKERFSAEFPKEGPSILRIQQVVRGDSAAYFCASSPLYGGEGEQFFGPGTRLTVL.

At least ten counts were recorded for this clonotype. The CDR3 DNA is TGTGCCAGCCAGGGAGCAGATACGCAGTATTTT. It specifies CASQGADTQYF. The chain carries TRBV7-9 and TRBJ2-3, with D perhaps given as TRBD1 or TRBD2 (5 bases each). Germline assignment: CDR1 SEHNR and CDR2 FQNEAQ (reference sequence). The CDR3 is made up of 11 amino acids. Trimming removed 8 bases from V and 4 bases from J, with 7 bases in between.

This clonotype was detected ten times or more. V and J are TRBV6-9 and TRBJ2-5; the D gene could be TRBD1 or TRBD2 (5 bases each). V gave up 4 bases and J gave up 5 bases, with 11 bases separating them. This CDR3 comprises 13 residues. The V gene's germline CDR1 is MNHGY and CDR2 SVAAGI. CDR3 loop: CASSSPRGETQYF. CDR3 sequence (DNA): TGTGCCAGCAGTTCCCCGAGGGGCGAGACCCAGTACTTC.

This chain links TRBV6-2 or TRBV6-3 with TRBJ2-7; no reliable D call. The V end was cut by 5 bases, the J end by 7 bases, with 9 bases between. Germline V gene sequence: CDR1 MNHEY, CDR2 SVGEGT. There are 11 residues in the CDR3. The CDR3 protein is CASSDLFEQYF. In DNA form, the CDR3 reads TGTGCCAGCAGTGATTTGTTTGAGCAGTACTTC.

This rearrangement joins TRBV28 to TRBJ1-6; 10 bases are a match to TRBD1. The CDR3 runs to 18 residues. V shed 2 bases and J 3 bases; nucleotides not matched to a gene: 7. Germline V gene sequence: CDR1 MDHEN, CDR2 SYDVKM. The DNA of the CDR3 is TGTGCCAGCAGTTTACCGGGACAGGGGCGAATCTATAATTCACCCCTCCACTTT. Encoded protein: CASSLPGQGRIYNSPLHF. The variable domain in full, completed from reference TRBV28 and TRBJ1-6, reads DVKVTQSSRYLVKRTGEKVFLECVQDMDHENMFWYRQDPGLGLRLIYFSYDVKMKEKGDIPEGYSVSREKKERFSLILESASTNQTSMYLCASSLPGQGRIYNSPLHFGNGTRLTVT.

V is TRBV19 and J is TRBJ1-5; no definite D call. With 4 bases removed from V and 6 bases from J, the gap between germline ends came to 13 bases. This CDR3 is built from 14 residues. Germline V gene data show CDR1 as LNHDA and CDR2 as SQIVND (reference sequence). The chain's CDR3 is CASSTLPSAQPQHF. The CDR3 nucleotides read TGTGCCAGTAGTACCCTACCCTCGGCTCAGCCCCAGCATTTT.